A selection of T cell receptor beta chains follows, all from one sample in a study of a mutant IDH1 vaccine in newly diagnosed glioma. These receptors' targets are unknown. Assay used: immunoSEQ multiplex PCR; TCRdb lists only in-frame clones, some missing. Of about 33,000 clones in the sample, around nine tenths were seen once. Sequencing used PBMCs, obtained from a glioma patient whose treatment included an IDH1 peptide vaccine. The receptors here all came from a man aged 35-49 years with glioma. The CDR3 runs from the conserved cysteine through the conserved F or W. Fields, in order: J gene, clone size, D gene, V gene, CDR3 DNA, CDR3 protein. D genes are given only for firm matches. Clone size is given for some rows only: seen once, a few or many times, or a class if the clone is expanded.

j_gene: TRBJ2-3; abundance: once; d_gene: .; v_gene: TRBV11-2; CDR3nt: TGTGCCAGCAGCTTAGGGGACTGGTACACAGATACGCAGTATTTT; CDR3aa: CASSLGDWYTDTQYF
j_gene: TRBJ2-5; abundance: .; d_gene: TRBD2; v_gene: TRBV4-2; CDR3nt: TGTGCCAGCAGCCAAGAAGTAGCGGGGGGGCTGGAGACCCAGTACTTC; CDR3aa: CASSQEVAGGLETQYF
j_gene: TRBJ2-1; abundance: .; d_gene: .; v_gene: TRBV27; CDR3nt: TGTGCCAGCAGGGGCCGGACCGATTTCACCTACAATGAGCAGTTCTTC; CDR3aa: CASRGRTDFTYNEQFF
j_gene: TRBJ2-1; abundance: .; d_gene: TRBD2; v_gene: TRBV19; CDR3nt: TGTGCCAGTAAGGAACGGCGGGAGTTCAATGAGCAGTTCTTC; CDR3aa: CASKERREFNEQFF
j_gene: TRBJ2-6; abundance: .; d_gene: .; v_gene: TRBV9; CDR3nt: TGTGCCAGCAGCGTGGGGGTGAGCTCTGGGGCCAACGTCCTGACTTTC; CDR3aa: CASSVGVSSGANVLTF
j_gene: TRBJ1-1; abundance: .; d_gene: .; v_gene: TRBV19; CDR3nt: TGTGCCAGTAGTTCCCGACAGAGTGAAGCTTTCTTT; CDR3aa: CASSSRQSEAFF
j_gene: TRBJ1-4; abundance: .; d_gene: .; v_gene: TRBV5-7; CDR3nt: TGTGCCAGCAGCTTGTTTCTGGTAACTAATGAAAAACTGTTTTTT; CDR3aa: CASSLFLVTNEKLFF
j_gene: TRBJ1-1; abundance: .; d_gene: .; v_gene: TRBV7-2; CDR3nt: TGTGCCAGCAGCTGGGCGGGGCCGCCAAACACTGAAGCTTTCTTT; CDR3aa: CASSWAGPPNTEAFF
j_gene: TRBJ1-1; abundance: .; d_gene: .; v_gene: TRBV7-2; CDR3nt: TGTGCCAGCAGCTTACAACCCCGGGGAAACACTGAAGCTTTCTTT; CDR3aa: CASSLQPRGNTEAFF
j_gene: TRBJ2-1; abundance: once; d_gene: TRBD1; v_gene: TRBV6-6; CDR3nt: TGTGCCAGCAGACCCGGGACAGGGAGCTACAATGAGCAGTTCTTC; CDR3aa: CASRPGTGSYNEQFF
j_gene: TRBJ1-4; abundance: .; d_gene: TRBD1; v_gene: TRBV29-1; CDR3nt: TGCAGCGTCGCTCAGACAGGGGGGACTGAAAAACTGTTTTTT; CDR3aa: CSVAQTGGTEKLFF
j_gene: TRBJ2-7; abundance: .; d_gene: .; v_gene: TRBV4-1; CDR3nt: TGCGCCAGCAGCCAAGTACTCTGGGGAGGGGGCTACGAGCAGTACTTC; CDR3aa: CASSQVLWGGGYEQYF
j_gene: TRBJ2-7; abundance: .; d_gene: .; v_gene: TRBV10-3; CDR3nt: TGTGCCATCAGCTCGCCGGGGAATTTAGACGAGCAGTACTTC; CDR3aa: CAISSPGNLDEQYF
j_gene: TRBJ2-5; abundance: .; d_gene: TRBD1; v_gene: TRBV29-1; CDR3nt: TGCAGCGTTGGGTGGACAGGGAAAGAGACCCAGTACTTC; CDR3aa: CSVGWTGKETQYF
j_gene: TRBJ1-5; abundance: few; d_gene: .; v_gene: TRBV6-1; CDR3nt: TGTGCCAGCAGTGAAGCGAATTTTAATCAGCCCCAGCATTTT; CDR3aa: CASSEANFNQPQHF
j_gene: TRBJ2-2; abundance: .; d_gene: TRBD2; v_gene: TRBV28; CDR3nt: TGTGCCAGCACCCGGACTAGCTCAACCGGGGAGCTGTTTTTT; CDR3aa: CASTRTSSTGELFF
j_gene: TRBJ2-5; abundance: .; d_gene: .; v_gene: TRBV7-2; CDR3nt: TGTGCCAGCAGCCGCCCCTCGAGTGCGGAGACCCAGTACTTC; CDR3aa: CASSRPSSAETQYF
j_gene: TRBJ1-2; abundance: .; d_gene: TRBD1; v_gene: TRBV14; CDR3nt: TGTGCCAGCAGATTACAGGGGTCGTATGGCTACACCTTC; CDR3aa: CASRLQGSYGYTF
j_gene: TRBJ1-2; abundance: .; d_gene: .; v_gene: TRBV19; CDR3nt: TGTGCCAGTAGTATAGGTGTCCAGAACGGCTACACCTTC; CDR3aa: CASSIGVQNGYTF
j_gene: TRBJ2-7; abundance: .; d_gene: TRBD1; v_gene: TRBV7-6; CDR3nt: TGTGCCAGCAGCCGCGGAGGAACAGGGGGCGACGAGCAGTACTTC; CDR3aa: CASSRGGTGGDEQYF
j_gene: TRBJ1-6; abundance: once; d_gene: .; v_gene: TRBV16; CDR3nt: TGTGCCAGCAGCCAATCGCAAATCGGGGGGTATTCACCCCTCCACTTT; CDR3aa: CASSQSQIGGYSPLHF
j_gene: TRBJ1-6; abundance: .; d_gene: .; v_gene: TRBV6-6; CDR3nt: TGTGCCAGCAGTTACGGGCCTGGAGGGAATAATTCACCCCTCCACTTT; CDR3aa: CASSYGPGGNNSPLHF
j_gene: TRBJ2-1; abundance: .; d_gene: .; v_gene: TRBV11-1; CDR3nt: TGTGCCAGCAGCTCCACCGGGACGGTTGTGCTCTTC; CDR3aa: CASSSTGTVVLF
j_gene: TRBJ1-1; abundance: .; d_gene: .; v_gene: TRBV7-9; CDR3nt: TGTGCCAGCACTCCGGGGATTGACACTGAAGCTTTCTTT; CDR3aa: CASTPGIDTEAFF
j_gene: TRBJ1-1; abundance: .; d_gene: .; v_gene: TRBV19; CDR3nt: TGTGCCAGTCGCGTAGAAAAAATGAACACTGAAGCTTTCTTT; CDR3aa: CASRVEKMNTEAFF
j_gene: TRBJ2-2; abundance: .; d_gene: TRBD2; v_gene: TRBV10-3; CDR3nt: TGTGCCGTCCGCCCCGTGACTAGCCCCGGGGAGCTGTTTTTT; CDR3aa: CAVRPVTSPGELFF
j_gene: TRBJ2-7; abundance: .; d_gene: .; v_gene: TRBV5-4; CDR3nt: TGTGCCAGCAGCCCCCGCCACACCTCCTACGAGCAGTACTTC; CDR3aa: CASSPRHTSYEQYF
j_gene: TRBJ2-1; abundance: .; d_gene: TRBD2; v_gene: TRBV5-6; CDR3nt: TGTGCCAGCAGTCCAGTCCCATATCGGACTAGCCGGTACAATGAGCAGTTCTTC; CDR3aa: CASSPVPYRTSRYNEQFF
j_gene: TRBJ2-5; abundance: once; d_gene: TRBD2; v_gene: TRBV29-1; CDR3nt: TGCAGCGTCCTCCCAATAGCGGGGGGACAAGAGACCCAGTACTTC; CDR3aa: CSVLPIAGGQETQYF
j_gene: TRBJ1-5; abundance: .; d_gene: .; v_gene: TRBV30; CDR3nt: TGTGCCTGGAGTGTATCGGTAGGGACACTTTATAGCAATCAGCCCCAGCATTTT; CDR3aa: CAWSVSVGTLYSNQPQHF
j_gene: TRBJ1-5; abundance: .; d_gene: .; v_gene: TRBV10-2; CDR3nt: TGCGCCAGCAGTGAGTCATCAGGGGATCAGCCCCAGCATTTT; CDR3aa: CASSESSGDQPQHF
j_gene: TRBJ1-4; abundance: few; d_gene: TRBD1; v_gene: TRBV5-8; CDR3nt: TGTGCCAGCAGCCCCCCGGGACAGGGGGGTGAAAAACTGTTTTTT; CDR3aa: CASSPPGQGGEKLFF
j_gene: TRBJ2-7; abundance: .; d_gene: TRBD1; v_gene: TRBV6-5; CDR3nt: TGTGCCACTACGACAGGGGCGAGCTCCTACGAGCAGTACTTC; CDR3aa: CATTTGASSYEQYF
j_gene: TRBJ2-7; abundance: .; d_gene: .; v_gene: TRBV7-9; CDR3nt: TGTGCCAGCAGCTTCTCCGGGGAGCAGTACTTC; CDR3aa: CASSFSGEQYF
j_gene: TRBJ1-1; abundance: once; d_gene: TRBD1; v_gene: TRBV27; CDR3nt: TGTGCCAGCAGTTCTTGGGACAGCCGAAACACTGAAGCTTTCTTT; CDR3aa: CASSSWDSRNTEAFF
j_gene: TRBJ2-2; abundance: .; d_gene: .; v_gene: TRBV10-3; CDR3nt: TGTGCCATCAAAAGGGGACAAGGGAACACCGGGGAGCTGTTTTTT; CDR3aa: CAIKRGQGNTGELFF
j_gene: TRBJ2-7; abundance: .; d_gene: .; v_gene: TRBV9; CDR3nt: TGTGCCAGCAGCGACTCAAACGAGCAGTACTTC; CDR3aa: CASSDSNEQYF
j_gene: TRBJ1-5; abundance: .; d_gene: .; v_gene: TRBV28; CDR3nt: TGTGCCAGCAGACTTCAGTTGAGCAATCAGCCCCAGCATTTT; CDR3aa: CASRLQLSNQPQHF